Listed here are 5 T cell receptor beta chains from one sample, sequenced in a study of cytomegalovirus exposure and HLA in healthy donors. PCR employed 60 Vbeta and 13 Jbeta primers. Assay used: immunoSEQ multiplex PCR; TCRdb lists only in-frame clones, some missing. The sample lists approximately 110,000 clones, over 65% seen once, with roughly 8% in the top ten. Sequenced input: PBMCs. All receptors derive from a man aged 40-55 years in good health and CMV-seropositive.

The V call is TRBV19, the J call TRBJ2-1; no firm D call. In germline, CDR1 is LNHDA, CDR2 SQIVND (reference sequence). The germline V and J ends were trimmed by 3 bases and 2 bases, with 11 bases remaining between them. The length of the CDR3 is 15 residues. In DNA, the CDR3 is TGTGCCAGTAGTATTTCCGGAGCGACCTACAATGAGCAGTTCTTC. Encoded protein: CASSISGATYNEQFF.

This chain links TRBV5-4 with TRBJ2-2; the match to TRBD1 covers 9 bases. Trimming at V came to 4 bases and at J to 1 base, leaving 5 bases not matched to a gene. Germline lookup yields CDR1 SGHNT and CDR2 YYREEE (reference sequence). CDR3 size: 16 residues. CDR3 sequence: CASSSGQGRNTGELFF. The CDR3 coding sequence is TGTGCCAGCAGCAGCGGACAGGGGCGGAACACCGGGGAGCTGTTTTTT.

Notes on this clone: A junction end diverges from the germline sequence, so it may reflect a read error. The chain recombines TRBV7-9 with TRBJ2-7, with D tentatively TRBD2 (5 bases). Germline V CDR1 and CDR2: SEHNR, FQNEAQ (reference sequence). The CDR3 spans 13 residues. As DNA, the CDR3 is TGTTCCAGCAGCACAGACTACGCGGACGAGCAGTACTTC. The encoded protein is CSSSTDYADEQYF.

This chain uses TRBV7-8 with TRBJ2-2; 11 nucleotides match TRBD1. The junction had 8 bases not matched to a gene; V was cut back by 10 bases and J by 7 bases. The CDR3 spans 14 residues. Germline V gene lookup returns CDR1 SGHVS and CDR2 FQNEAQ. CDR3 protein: CATYGQGAGGELFF. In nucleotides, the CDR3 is TGTGCCACCTATGGACAGGGGGCGGGCGGGGAGCTGTTTTTT.

DNA for the CDR3: TGTGCCAGCAGTGAGGGTGAGGCTAACTATGGCTACACCTTC. Translated: CASSEGEANYGYTF. This chain uses TRBV6-1 with TRBJ1-2; D is unresolved. The CDR3 extends over 14 amino acids. Germline CDR1 and CDR2: MNHNS and SASEGT. Trimming left V 3 bases short and J 0 bases short, with 8 bases between.